This TCR beta chain was found in a study of T cell changes during pregnancy in multiple sclerosis. Using immunoSEQ multiplex PCR, the repertoire was profiled, and TCRdb retains in-frame clones only, with some absent. The sample contains roughly 58,000 clones, around 90% of which appear only once. The CDR3 sequence is 14 residues long. The V and J ends lost 5 bases and 6 bases respectively, with 13 bases between them. Germline V CDR1 and CDR2: LNHDA, SQIVND (reference sequence). The origin of this receptor is a female donor with multiple sclerosis, enrolled in a pregnancy study. Specimen: CD8+ T cells from peripheral blood mononuclear cells, collected before pregnancy. The chain has TRBV19 and TRBJ2-2; weak D call: TRBD2 (5 bases). Written as DNA, the CDR3 is TGTGCCAGTAGTCTTCTAGCTAGTTCCGGGGAGCTGTTTTTT. Residues: CASSLLASSGELFF.